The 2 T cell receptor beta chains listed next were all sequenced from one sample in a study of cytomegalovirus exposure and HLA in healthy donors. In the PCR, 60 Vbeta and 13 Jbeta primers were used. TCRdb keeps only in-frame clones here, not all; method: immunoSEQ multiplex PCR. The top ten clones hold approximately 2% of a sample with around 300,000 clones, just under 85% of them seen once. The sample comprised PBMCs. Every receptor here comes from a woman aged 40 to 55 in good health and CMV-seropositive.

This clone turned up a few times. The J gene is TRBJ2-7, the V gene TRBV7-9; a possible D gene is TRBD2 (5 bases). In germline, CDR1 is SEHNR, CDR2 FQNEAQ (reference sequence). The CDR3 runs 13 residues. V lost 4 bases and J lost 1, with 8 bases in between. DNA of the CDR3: TGTGCCAGCAGCTGGACTCTTTCCTACGAGCAGTACTTC. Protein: CASSWTLSYEQYF.

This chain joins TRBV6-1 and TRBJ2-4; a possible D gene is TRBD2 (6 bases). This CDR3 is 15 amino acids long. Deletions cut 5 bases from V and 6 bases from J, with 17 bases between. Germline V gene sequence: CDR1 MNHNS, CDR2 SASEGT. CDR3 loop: CASSNGGLGLNIQYF. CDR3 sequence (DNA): TGTGCCAGCAGTAATGGAGGGTTGGGGTTAAACATTCAGTACTTC.